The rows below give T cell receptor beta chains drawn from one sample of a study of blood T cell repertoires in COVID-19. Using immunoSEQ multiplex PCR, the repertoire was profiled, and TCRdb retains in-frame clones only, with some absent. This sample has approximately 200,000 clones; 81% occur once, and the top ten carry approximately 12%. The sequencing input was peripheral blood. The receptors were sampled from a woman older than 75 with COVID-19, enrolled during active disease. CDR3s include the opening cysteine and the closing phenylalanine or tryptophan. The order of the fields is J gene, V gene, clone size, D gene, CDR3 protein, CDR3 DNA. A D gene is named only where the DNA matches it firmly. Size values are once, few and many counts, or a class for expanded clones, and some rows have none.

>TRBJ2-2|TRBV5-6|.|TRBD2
CASSFGASGGIWELFF
TGTGCCAGCAGCTTTGGGGCTAGCGGGGGGATCTGGGAGCTGTTTTTT
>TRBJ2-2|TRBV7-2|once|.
CASSLVYTGELFF
TGTGCCAGCAGCTTAGTATACACCGGGGAGCTGTTTTTT
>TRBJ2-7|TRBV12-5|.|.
CASGLVLQGVGTYEQYF
TGTGCTAGTGGTTTGGTACTGCAAGGAGTCGGAACCTACGAGCAGTACTTC
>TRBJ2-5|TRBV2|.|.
CASRGPIQETQYF
TGTGCCAGTCGGGGTCCTATTCAAGAGACCCAGTACTTC
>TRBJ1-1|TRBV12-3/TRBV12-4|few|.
CASTQGQEAFF
TGTGCCAGCACCCAGGGACAAGAAGCTTTCTTT
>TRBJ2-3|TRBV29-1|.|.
CSVEGAGGTDTQYF
TGCAGCGTTGAAGGGGCAGGCGGGACAGATACGCAGTATTTT
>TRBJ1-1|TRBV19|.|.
CATSDRINTEAFF
TGTGCCACCTCGGACAGAATAAACACTGAAGCTTTCTTT
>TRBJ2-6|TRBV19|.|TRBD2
CASNLAGDPSNSGANVLTF
TGTGCCAGTAACCTAGCGGGAGATCCTTCCAACTCTGGGGCCAACGTCCTGACTTTC
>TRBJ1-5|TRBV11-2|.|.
CASSLDTGEGQPQHF
TGTGCCAGCAGCTTAGATACGGGGGAGGGGCAGCCCCAGCATTTT
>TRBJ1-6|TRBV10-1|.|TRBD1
CASSTQGATPLHF
TGCGCCAGCAGTACACAGGGGGCCACACCCCTCCACTTT
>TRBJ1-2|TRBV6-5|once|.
CASSYSGFYGYTF
TGTGCCAGCAGTTACTCGGGCTTCTATGGCTACACCTTC
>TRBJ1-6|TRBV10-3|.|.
CAISLGGGNSPLHF
TGTGCCATCTCTTTGGGAGGCGGGAATTCACCCCTCCACTTT